The sequence of this T cell receptor beta chain was determined in a study of T cells in Graves' hyperthyroidism and ophthalmopathy. The study, taken as a whole, reports: The model foresaw ophthalmopathy a median 6.5 months prior to onset.

There were TCR beta CDR3 regions amplified from RNA transcripts. The TCR CDR3 was amplified in a first-round RT-PCR using the HTBI primer set. MiXCR, run by TCRdb on the multiplex PCR reads, gives a single entry per CDR3 protein. The top ten hold around a sixth of the sample, which has a few hundred thousand distinct CDR3 sequences, roughly an eighth seen once. Over 18 months, lack of ophthalmopathy progression marked Graves' hyperthyroidism as stable. This sample holds PBMCs from about 10 ml fresh peripheral blood. This clonotype was seen repeatedly, ten times or more. Its target is unknown. With V trimmed by 0 bases and J by 4 bases, 3 bases remained unmatched. Germline loops: CDR1 SGHTA, CDR2 FQGNSA. The CDR3 runs to 17 residues.

The origin of this receptor is a woman aged 18-29 years with Graves' hyperthyroidism. Sequenced input: blood. V and J are TRBV7-2 and TRBJ2-1; 13 positions match TRBD2. CDR3 DNA sequence: TGTGCCAGCAGCTTAGCCGGGACTAGCGGGGCTTACAATGAGCAGTTCTTC. This gives the protein CASSLAGTSGAYNEQFF.